The rows below give T cell receptor beta chains drawn from one sample of a study of blood T cell repertoires in COVID-19. Here immunoSEQ multiplex PCR was the method, and the copy in TCRdb shows in-frame clones only, minus some. The sample contains 150,000 to 200,000 clones, 65% to 85% of which appear only once. Input material: PBMCs or T cells enriched from blood (not recorded which). The receptors stem from a woman aged 55 to 70 who had recovered from COVID-19. Both conserved end residues are part of each CDR3. The D gene is left open where the match is weak. Some rows mark clone size as missing; the rest say once, few, many or name a class of expanded clone.

j_gene: TRBJ1-3
d_gene: -
v_gene: TRBV4-1
abundance: -
CDR3nt: TGCGCCAGCAGTCATCCTGGAAACACCATATATTTT
CDR3aa: CASSHPGNTIYF

j_gene: TRBJ2-5
d_gene: TRBD1
v_gene: TRBV3-1/TRBV3-2
abundance: -
CDR3nt: TGTGCCAGCAAGTATCAGGGGGAAGAGACCCAGTACTTC
CDR3aa: CASKYQGEETQYF

j_gene: TRBJ2-5
d_gene: TRBD2
v_gene: TRBV4-1
abundance: -
CDR3nt: TGCGCCAGCAGCCCTTACGGACTAGCGGGAGAGACCCAGTACTTC
CDR3aa: CASSPYGLAGETQYF

j_gene: TRBJ1-1
d_gene: -
v_gene: TRBV4-1
abundance: -
CDR3nt: TGCGCCAGCAGCCAAGAGAGGTCCAGGGGCGGCACTGAAGCTTTCTTT
CDR3aa: CASSQERSRGGTEAFF

j_gene: TRBJ2-1
d_gene: -
v_gene: TRBV24-1
abundance: -
CDR3nt: TGTGCCACCTCTGGGGGTCGGGGGAGGAACAATGAGCAGTTCTTC
CDR3aa: CATSGGRGRNNEQFF

j_gene: TRBJ1-2
d_gene: -
v_gene: TRBV10-3
abundance: few
CDR3nt: TGTGCCATCAGTGACCGTCGGAACTATGGCTACACCTTC
CDR3aa: CAISDRRNYGYTF

j_gene: TRBJ1-2
d_gene: TRBD1
v_gene: TRBV27
abundance: -
CDR3nt: TGTGCCAGCACTCTCCGGACAGGGTCCAACTATGGCTACACCTTC
CDR3aa: CASTLRTGSNYGYTF

j_gene: TRBJ2-7
d_gene: -
v_gene: TRBV10-1
abundance: -
CDR3nt: TGCGCCAGCAGTGAGACAGCCTCCTACGAGCAGTACTTC
CDR3aa: CASSETASYEQYF

j_gene: TRBJ1-6
d_gene: -
v_gene: TRBV5-1
abundance: -
CDR3nt: TGCGCCAGCAGCTTGGCCGGACAGATTAATTCACCCCTCCACTTT
CDR3aa: CASSLAGQINSPLHF

j_gene: TRBJ1-3
d_gene: TRBD1
v_gene: TRBV3-1/TRBV3-2
abundance: -
CDR3nt: TGTGCCAGCAGCCAAGGGGGACAGGGGACTTTCGGGACCATATATTTT
CDR3aa: CASSQGGQGTFGTIYF

j_gene: TRBJ1-1
d_gene: TRBD1
v_gene: TRBV18
abundance: -
CDR3nt: TGTGCCAGCTCACCGGGGACAGCGAACACTGAAGCTTTCTTT
CDR3aa: CASSPGTANTEAFF

j_gene: TRBJ2-1
d_gene: -
v_gene: TRBV10-3
abundance: few
CDR3nt: TGTGCCATCAGTGACACAAGCGCTCGATCCTACAATGAGCAGTTCTTC
CDR3aa: CAISDTSARSYNEQFF

j_gene: TRBJ1-5
d_gene: -
v_gene: TRBV5-1
abundance: -
CDR3nt: TGCGCCAGCAGCTTGTTGGTGGGGGGAAGTTCGAATCAGCCCCAGCATTTT
CDR3aa: CASSLLVGGSSNQPQHF

j_gene: TRBJ1-2
d_gene: -
v_gene: TRBV5-1
abundance: few
CDR3nt: TGCGCCAGCAGCCTGGTCACAGGGTCCTATGGCTACACCTTC
CDR3aa: CASSLVTGSYGYTF

j_gene: TRBJ1-6
d_gene: -
v_gene: TRBV5-1
abundance: -
CDR3nt: TGCGCCAGCAGCCACCTCGACAGCCCCATTTCACCCCTCCACTTT
CDR3aa: CASSHLDSPISPLHF

j_gene: TRBJ1-6
d_gene: -
v_gene: TRBV10-1
abundance: -
CDR3nt: TGCGCCAGCAGTGAGGGGCCGATTTCACCCCTCCACTTT
CDR3aa: CASSEGPISPLHF

j_gene: TRBJ2-2
d_gene: TRBD2
v_gene: TRBV11-2
abundance: once
CDR3nt: TGTGCCAGCAGCACCGGGACTAGAACCGGGGAGCTGTTTTTT
CDR3aa: CASSTGTRTGELFF

j_gene: TRBJ1-4
d_gene: TRBD1
v_gene: TRBV18
abundance: few
CDR3nt: TGTGCCAGCTCAACGAGACAGGGTGGAGGAGATGAAAAACTGTTTTTT
CDR3aa: CASSTRQGGGDEKLFF

j_gene: TRBJ2-7
d_gene: -
v_gene: TRBV6-5
abundance: -
CDR3nt: TGTGCCAGCAGTTACTCGACAGGAATGCAGTACGAGCAGTACTTC
CDR3aa: CASSYSTGMQYEQYF

j_gene: TRBJ1-5
d_gene: -
v_gene: TRBV5-5
abundance: -
CDR3nt: TGTGCCAGCAGCGGGATCAGGGATCAGCCCCAGCATTTT
CDR3aa: CASSGIRDQPQHF

j_gene: TRBJ1-4
d_gene: TRBD1
v_gene: TRBV4-1
abundance: few
CDR3nt: TGCGCCAGCAGCTCCACCCCGGCGAGGGGGCGTAATGAAAAACTGTTTTTT
CDR3aa: CASSSTPARGRNEKLFF

j_gene: TRBJ2-6
d_gene: -
v_gene: TRBV5-1
abundance: -
CDR3nt: TGCGCCAGCAGCGAGGGACACGAAGGCGCTGGGGCCAACGTCCTGACTTTC
CDR3aa: CASSEGHEGAGANVLTF

j_gene: TRBJ2-7
d_gene: -
v_gene: TRBV5-1
abundance: once
CDR3nt: TGCGCCAGCCAATTGGACAGCTACGAGCAGTACTTC
CDR3aa: CASQLDSYEQYF

j_gene: TRBJ1-2
d_gene: TRBD1
v_gene: TRBV28
abundance: once
CDR3nt: TGTGCCAGCACCCCCCAGGGGGCAGGGGGCCGGGGCTACACCTTC
CDR3aa: CASTPQGAGGRGYTF

j_gene: TRBJ2-2
d_gene: -
v_gene: TRBV28
abundance: -
CDR3nt: TGTGCCAGCAGGCGGTCCTCGGGCACCGGGGAGCTGTTTTTT
CDR3aa: CASRRSSGTGELFF

j_gene: TRBJ1-5
d_gene: TRBD1
v_gene: TRBV6-5
abundance: -
CDR3nt: TGTGCCAGCAGCGAGGGACAGGGAGCTGTGCAGCCCCAGCATTTT
CDR3aa: CASSEGQGAVQPQHF

j_gene: TRBJ2-7
d_gene: -
v_gene: TRBV2
abundance: -
CDR3nt: TGTGCCAGCAGGTTAGGTCCGGAGGCGTACTTC
CDR3aa: CASRLGPEAYF

j_gene: TRBJ1-5
d_gene: TRBD1
v_gene: TRBV11-2
abundance: -
CDR3nt: TGTGCCAGCAGCGCGGGACAGGGATGGAATCAGCCCCAGCATTTT
CDR3aa: CASSAGQGWNQPQHF

j_gene: TRBJ1-2
d_gene: -
v_gene: TRBV7-8
abundance: -
CDR3nt: TGTGCCAGCAGCCCCAGTCAGGGAGGGCTTAGCGGCTACACCTTC
CDR3aa: CASSPSQGGLSGYTF

j_gene: TRBJ1-4
d_gene: TRBD1
v_gene: TRBV11-2
abundance: few
CDR3nt: TGTGCCAGCAGCCTCGGACAGGCTGAAAAACTGTTTTTT
CDR3aa: CASSLGQAEKLFF

j_gene: TRBJ2-3
d_gene: -
v_gene: TRBV7-9
abundance: -
CDR3nt: TGTGCCAGCAGACCCGGAGGTAGCGCGGCAGATACGCAGTATTTT
CDR3aa: CASRPGGSAADTQYF

j_gene: TRBJ1-2
d_gene: TRBD1
v_gene: TRBV2
abundance: -
CDR3nt: TGTGCCAGCAGGCCGGGACAGGGGGCGAACTATGGCTACACCTTC
CDR3aa: CASRPGQGANYGYTF

j_gene: TRBJ1-5
d_gene: TRBD1
v_gene: TRBV2
abundance: once
CDR3nt: TGTGCCAGCAGGCAGGGGGCCGATCAGCCCCAGCATTTT
CDR3aa: CASRQGADQPQHF

j_gene: TRBJ2-4
d_gene: TRBD2
v_gene: TRBV4-1
abundance: -
CDR3nt: TGCGCCAGCAGCCAACCGGTACAGCGGGGAAACATTCAGTACTTC
CDR3aa: CASSQPVQRGNIQYF

j_gene: TRBJ1-1
d_gene: TRBD1
v_gene: TRBV9
abundance: -
CDR3nt: TGTGCCAGCAGTCGTACAGGGGGAAACACTGAAGCTTTCTTT
CDR3aa: CASSRTGGNTEAFF

j_gene: TRBJ2-3
d_gene: TRBD2
v_gene: TRBV10-3
abundance: -
CDR3nt: TGTGCCATCAGTGAGTCAGTCAGAGGGTTAGCGGGAGGAATAGATACGCAGTATTTT
CDR3aa: CAISESVRGLAGGIDTQYF

j_gene: TRBJ2-5
d_gene: -
v_gene: TRBV15
abundance: -
CDR3nt: TGTGCCACCAGCAGAGACAGGGATGTGTCACGGACCCAGTACTTC
CDR3aa: CATSRDRDVSRTQYF

j_gene: TRBJ1-2
d_gene: -
v_gene: TRBV7-3
abundance: -
CDR3nt: TGTGCCAGCAGCACCAGGGGAGGCTACACCTTC
CDR3aa: CASSTRGGYTF

j_gene: TRBJ2-5
d_gene: -
v_gene: TRBV19
abundance: -
CDR3nt: TGTGCCAGTAGTATCAATAGAGAGACCCAGTACTTC
CDR3aa: CASSINRETQYF

j_gene: TRBJ2-7
d_gene: TRBD1
v_gene: TRBV10-2
abundance: -
CDR3nt: TGCGCCAGCAGTGGACAGGGGGCTGGGGAGCAGTACTTC
CDR3aa: CASSGQGAGEQYF

j_gene: TRBJ2-1
d_gene: -
v_gene: TRBV19
abundance: -
CDR3nt: TGTGCCAGTAGTATCCGACAGACCATTTACAATGAGCAGTTCTTC
CDR3aa: CASSIRQTIYNEQFF

j_gene: TRBJ1-1
d_gene: -
v_gene: TRBV19
abundance: -
CDR3nt: TGTGCCAGTAGTATTCAAGGGGGTCCCGGAGCTTTCTTT
CDR3aa: CASSIQGGPGAFF

j_gene: TRBJ2-5
d_gene: -
v_gene: TRBV5-1
abundance: -
CDR3nt: TGCGCCAGCAGCTTGGCTACGGACTTCCAAGAGACCCAGTACTTC
CDR3aa: CASSLATDFQETQYF

j_gene: TRBJ2-7
d_gene: TRBD2
v_gene: TRBV28
abundance: -
CDR3nt: TGTGCCAGCAGACCGGGACTAGCGTTTTTCGAGCAGTACTTC
CDR3aa: CASRPGLAFFEQYF

j_gene: TRBJ2-7
d_gene: -
v_gene: TRBV28
abundance: -
CDR3nt: TGTGCCAGCAAGGGGACAACCTACGAGCAGTACTTC
CDR3aa: CASKGTTYEQYF

j_gene: TRBJ2-1
d_gene: -
v_gene: TRBV28
abundance: -
CDR3nt: TGTGCCAGCAGTTTCCCCCGTGGAGGACAGCCGGTGCCGTATTACAATGAGCAGTTCTTC
CDR3aa: CASSFPRGGQPVPYYNEQFF

j_gene: TRBJ1-3
d_gene: -
v_gene: TRBV11-2
abundance: -
CDR3nt: TGTGCCAGCTCCTTGGGGGGTTCTGGAAACACCATATATTTT
CDR3aa: CASSLGGSGNTIYF

j_gene: TRBJ2-7
d_gene: TRBD1
v_gene: TRBV7-9
abundance: few
CDR3nt: TGTGCCAGCAGCTCCCGGACAGGAAGGCGGGACGAGCAGTACTTC
CDR3aa: CASSSRTGRRDEQYF

j_gene: TRBJ2-7
d_gene: -
v_gene: TRBV5-1
abundance: -
CDR3nt: TGCGCCAGCAGCTTTGGTTCTAACTACGAGCAGTACTTC
CDR3aa: CASSFGSNYEQYF

j_gene: TRBJ2-7
d_gene: -
v_gene: TRBV5-1
abundance: -
CDR3nt: TGCGCCAGCAGCTTCGGCTACGAGCAGTACTTC
CDR3aa: CASSFGYEQYF

j_gene: TRBJ2-2
d_gene: -
v_gene: TRBV7-3
abundance: -
CDR3nt: TGTGCCAGCAGCTTAACTACAGGGAGGGGGAGTTTGACCGGGGAGCTGTTTTTT
CDR3aa: CASSLTTGRGSLTGELFF

j_gene: TRBJ1-3
d_gene: -
v_gene: TRBV27
abundance: -
CDR3nt: TGTGCCAGCAGTTTAAGGAGGGCTGGAAACACCATATATTTT
CDR3aa: CASSLRRAGNTIYF

j_gene: TRBJ2-1
d_gene: -
v_gene: TRBV7-2
abundance: -
CDR3nt: TGTGCCAGCAGCTTAGACGGGGACTCCCCGGCGTTCTTC
CDR3aa: CASSLDGDSPAFF

j_gene: TRBJ1-1
d_gene: TRBD1
v_gene: TRBV29-1
abundance: -
CDR3nt: TGCAGCGTGGCTTCCGGGACAGGGTACTCAGCTTTCTTT
CDR3aa: CSVASGTGYSAFF

j_gene: TRBJ1-3
d_gene: -
v_gene: TRBV28
abundance: -
CDR3nt: TGTGCCAGCATTAGGGGCTCTGGAAACACCATATATTTT
CDR3aa: CASIRGSGNTIYF

j_gene: TRBJ2-2
d_gene: TRBD1
v_gene: TRBV11-2
abundance: -
CDR3nt: TGTGCCAGCAGCTTAGGAGGGACAGCTAACACCGGGGAGCTGTTTTTT
CDR3aa: CASSLGGTANTGELFF

j_gene: TRBJ1-1
d_gene: -
v_gene: TRBV10-3
abundance: -
CDR3nt: TGTGCCATCAGGGTCGACAGGAACACTGAAGCTTTCTTT
CDR3aa: CAIRVDRNTEAFF

j_gene: TRBJ1-1
d_gene: -
v_gene: TRBV3-1/TRBV3-2
abundance: -
CDR3nt: TGTGCCAGCAGCCAAGCCGAAGGGGTGACTGAAGCTTTCTTT
CDR3aa: CASSQAEGVTEAFF

j_gene: TRBJ1-1
d_gene: -
v_gene: TRBV12-3/TRBV12-4
abundance: -
CDR3nt: TGTGCCAGCAGGCGAGGACACTTGGGCGAAGCTTTCTTT
CDR3aa: CASRRGHLGEAFF